This TCR beta chain was obtained from a study of T-cell reconstitution after alpha-beta-depleted transplantation in children. Study-wide results and caveats: Among T cells one year after transplant, newly produced cells accounted for most counts and diversity. High day-60 TCRbeta diversity in some patients came from surviving recipient T cells and thymic progenitors. About two months after transplant, alpha-beta T cells reportedly came from several hundred expanded graft clones.

Germline V CDR1 and CDR2: SEHNR, FQNEAQ (reference sequence). This CDR3 has 14 residues. V was clipped by 7 bases and J by 4 bases, with 13 bases between them. This clonotype appeared a few times. No antigen is known for it. Unique molecular identifiers were used in preparing the TCRbeta library. Each CDR3 protein gets one entry after TCRdb re-called the PCR reads with MiXCR. The sample records about 870,000 distinct CDR3 sequences, 16% being singletons. The J gene is TRBJ2-2, the V gene TRBV7-9; D gene unclear. The source of this sequence is a male patient younger than 18 who had a stem cell transplant for acute lymphoblastic leukemia, so the T cells may come from the graft donor. Sequences were derived from PBMCs, mostly from graft donor cells, sampled 360 days after TCRalphabeta/CD19-depleted stem cell transplant. The CDR3 region is CASNRDSPTGELFF. CDR3 DNA sequence: TGTGCCAGCAACCGCGACTCCCCCACCGGGGAGCTGTTTTTT.